What follows are 9 T cell receptor beta chains derived from one specimen sequenced in a study of T cell changes during pregnancy in multiple sclerosis. The protocol was immunoSEQ multiplex PCR, while the TCRdb copy is restricted to in-frame clones and leaves out a portion. The repertoire holds 76,000 or so clones, 90% to 95% seen once, with 0.65% to 0.95% in the top ten. Sequencing was performed on peripheral blood, taken in the second trimester of pregnancy. All receptors derive from a female donor in good health, enrolled as a control in a pregnancy study.

This rearrangement joins TRBV5-4 to TRBJ2-7; TRBD1 agrees at 7 bases. Germline V lookup: CDR1 SGHNT, CDR2 YYREEE (reference sequence). V dropped 7 bases and J dropped 3; count of bases not matched to a gene: 13. The CDR3 is 15 residues long. In nucleotides, the CDR3 is TGTGCCAGCCGGGACCCCCAGGGACAGAACTACGAGCAGTACTTC. Protein sequence: CASRDPQGQNYEQYF.

This chain links TRBV6-5 with TRBJ1-1; 11 bases agree with TRBD1. This CDR3 is 15 amino acids long. Trimming at V came to 0 bases and at J to 10 bases, leaving 7 bases not matched to a gene. Germline V gene sequence: CDR1 MNHEY, CDR2 SVGAGI. CDR3 DNA: TGTGCCAGCAGTTACTCGAGGGACAGGGGGACGTCAGCTTTCTTT. Translation: CASSYSRDRGTSAFF.

This chain connects TRBV2 to TRBJ1-1; perhaps TRBD1 as D (6 bases). The germline CDR1 and CDR2 sequences are SNHLY and FYNNEI. The CDR3 loop spans 13 amino acids. V dropped 6 bases and J dropped 0 bases, with 8 bases sitting between them. CDR3 region: CASRQGLNTEAFF. DNA for the CDR3: TGTGCCAGCAGACAGGGATTGAACACTGAAGCTTTCTTT.

The chain joins TRBV7-8 to TRBJ1-1; D gene unclear. The CDR3 is made up of 15 amino acids. V lost 2 bases and J 4 bases, leaving 14 bases between the germline ends. Per germline, CDR1 SGHVS and CDR2 FQNEAQ. The CDR3, as DNA: TGTGCCAGCAGCTTAACCGGAGAAAGTGGCACTGAAGCTTTCTTT. Translated, it gives CASSLTGESGTEAFF. The full variable domain, in which reference TRBV7-8 and TRBJ1-1 provide the parts outside the CDR3, is GAGVSQSPRYKVAKRGQDVALRCDPISGHVSLFWYQQALGQGPEFLTYFQNEAQLDKSGLPSDRFFAERPEGSVSTLKIQRTQQEDSAVYLCASSLTGESGTEAFFGQGTRLTVV.

The J gene is TRBJ1-2, the V gene TRBV19; TRBD1 is a possible D gene (6 bases). Trimming took off 5 bases at V and 4 bases at J, with 26 bases between the two ends. This CDR3 contains 18 residues. Germline loops: CDR1 LNHDA, CDR2 SQIVND (reference sequence). CDR3 sequence: CASSSLSFTGGASYGYTF. CDR3 in DNA: TGTGCCAGTAGTTCCCTCAGTTTCACGGGGGGCGCGAGCTATGGCTACACCTTC.

The CDR3 loop reads CASSFSGGANTEAFF. For the CDR3, the DNA is TGTGCCAGCAGCTTTTCGGGGGGCGCAAACACTGAAGCTTTCTTT. This rearrangement joins TRBV7-3 to TRBJ1-1; D may be TRBD1 (6 bases). Germline V gene data show CDR1 as SGHTA and CDR2 as FQGTGA. The V and J ends lost 3 bases and 2 bases respectively, with 13 bases between them. The CDR3 length is 15 residues.

The chain has TRBV4-1 and TRBJ1-6, with 11 bases identical to TRBD1. Germline loops: CDR1 MGHRA, CDR2 YSYEKL. The V gene end was trimmed by 3 bases and the J gene end by 7 bases; junction bases not matched to a gene: 11. The CDR3 runs 18 residues. The CDR3 DNA sequence: TGCGCCAGCAGCCAGGGGATTGGACAGGGGGCGCAAAATTCACCCCTCCACTTT. It yields the protein CASSQGIGQGAQNSPLHF.

V and J are TRBV5-1 and TRBJ2-2; D is possibly TRBD1 (5 bases). CDR1 and CDR2 from the germline V gene are SGHRS and YFSETQ. V lost 3 bases and J lost 1, with 19 bases in between. This CDR3 comprises 18 residues. The CDR3 reads CASSYYYLGAMNTGELFF. CDR3 DNA sequence: TGCGCCAGCAGCTATTATTACCTAGGGGCTATGAACACCGGGGAGCTGTTTTTT. Full variable domain (outside the CDR3, taken from reference TRBV5-1 and TRBJ2-2): KAGVTQTPRYLIKTRGQQVTLSCSPISGHRSVSWYQQTPGQGLQFLFEYFSETQRNKGNFPGRFSGRQFSNSRSEMNVSTLELGDSALYLCASSYYYLGAMNTGELFFGEGSRLTVL.

The rearrangement joins TRBV5-5 to TRBJ2-7, with D maybe TRBD2 (7 bases). The CDR3 covers 15 residues. Trimming left V 0 bases short and J 0 bases short, with 10 bases between. From germline, CDR1 is SGHKS and CDR2 YYEKEE (reference sequence). The CDR3 region has the DNA TGTGCCAGCAGCTTGGAGGGGGGGCACTCCTACGAGCAGTACTTC. Translated: CASSLEGGHSYEQYF.